Listed below are T cell receptor beta chains from one sample, sequenced in a study of cytomegalovirus exposure and HLA in healthy donors. Data came from immunoSEQ multiplex PCR; TCRdb stores just in-frame clones and leaves some out. The sample lists 100,000 to 150,000 clones, around 78% occurring once. Source material: PBMCs. Source of these receptors: a woman aged 18-29 years in good health and CMV-seronegative. The conserved cysteine and the conserved F or W are not part of the CDR3 here.

CDR3 length	V gene	CDR3 protein
12	TRBV4-1	ASSQEGRGPEAF
11	TRBV7-9	ASTMDRGDEAF
13	TRBV5-1	ASSLRQETNTEAF
15	TRBV4-1	ASSEGQGRSLNTEAF
12	TRBV5-8	ASSFGRGKDTQY
13	TRBV7-6	ASSSTGAGPYEQY
14	TRBV5-1	ASSYGSGSPQETQY
11	TRBV5-1	ASKGQPLEKLF
11	TRBV2	ASRTGLTYEQY
13	TRBV19	ASSTGERLYNEQF
14	TRBV9	ASSYSGTSGQETQY
6	TRBV20-1	SLSKAF
14	TRBV4-1	ASSQEVADGNEKLF
13	TRBV2	ASEAYAGGTGELF
12	TRBV10-2	ASRKDRAFGELF